These 30 T cell receptor beta chains originate from one sample sequenced in a study of blood T cells in healthy people across ages. A second PCR of 7 to 11 cycles used a sample-barcoded 5' primer and a J-beta primer mix. TCRdb itself ran the 5' RACE reads through MiXCR, one entry per CDR3 protein. The data hold 650,000 to 800,000 distinct CDR3 sequences, with under 45% observed a single time. The specimen sequenced was blood. The receptor source for this set is a man between 60 and 75 years old in good health.

The chain uses TRBV15 and TRBJ2-5; 8 nucleotides align to TRBD1. The germline V gene has CDR1 LNHNV and CDR2 YYDKDF (reference sequence). The CDR3 loop spans 16 amino acids. V gave up 0 bases and J gave up 7 bases; unmatched junction bases: 10. CDR3 nucleotides: TGTGCCACCAGCAGAGATCCAACAGGGGGTTCGGGGACCCAGTACTTC. This sequence encodes CATSRDPTGGSGTQYF.

This clonotype was picked up a small number of times. V usage is TRBV10-3 and J usage is TRBJ1-2; D gene ambiguous. This CDR3 spans 14 amino acids. Trimming pared 7 bases from V and 8 bases from J, leaving 20 bases between. Per the germline V gene, CDR1 is ENHRY and CDR2 is SYGVKD. Written as DNA, the CDR3 is TGTGCCATCATGAGGGAGGGAAAATCGAGGGGCTACACCTTC. Its translation: CAIMREGKSRGYTF.

The chain uses TRBV7-9 and TRBJ2-3; D possibly uses TRBD1 or TRBD2 (5 bases each). Germline CDR1 is SEHNR and CDR2 is FQNEAQ (reference sequence). Trimming took 5 bases from V and 1 from J, leaving 13 bases between them. The CDR3 length is 15 residues. CDR3 in DNA: TGTGCCAGCAGCGATTATGGGACCGGCACAGATACGCAGTATTTT. This gives the protein CASSDYGTGTDTQYF. The variable domain in full, completed from reference TRBV7-9 and TRBJ2-3, reads DTGVSQNPRHKITKRGQNVTFRCDPISEHNRLYWYRQTLGQGPEFLTYFQNEAQLEKSRLLSDRFSAERPKGSFSTLEIQRTEQGDSAMYLCASSDYGTGTDTQYFGPGTRLTVL.

The V gene is TRBV10-3, the J gene TRBJ2-5; 8 bases are a match to TRBD2. The CDR3 totals 12 residues. With V trimmed by 10 bases and J by 2 bases, 3 bases remained unmatched. CDR1 is ENHRY, CDR2 SYGVKD, per germline. DNA for the CDR3: TGTGCCACCGGGAGGGGGCAAGAGACCCAGTACTTC. Amino acid sequence: CATGRGQETQYF.

The J gene is TRBJ2-7, the V gene TRBV30, with TRBD1 as a possible D gene (6 bases). Per germline, CDR1 GTSNPN and CDR2 SVGIG (reference sequence). The CDR3 has 16 amino acids. Trimming removed 7 bases from V and 1 base from J, with 23 bases in between. CDR3 protein: CAYTQNQGKGSYEQYF. The DNA of the CDR3 is TGTGCCTACACCCAGAATCAGGGGAAGGGATCCTACGAGCAGTACTTC. The full variable domain, its missing parts supplied by reference TRBV30 and TRBJ2-7, is SQTIHQWPATLVQPVGSPLSLECTVEGTSNPNLYWYRQAAGRGLQLLFYSVGIGQISSEVPQNLSASRPQDRQFILSSKKLLLSDSGFYLCAYTQNQGKGSYEQYFGPGTRLTVT.

The CDR3 region has the DNA TGTGCTAGTGGTTTGGAATCCGGGCCCCTCTACAATGAGCAGTTCTTC. Translating it yields CASGLESGPLYNEQFF. The chain joins TRBV12-5 to TRBJ2-1; D is unresolved. The CDR3 extends over 16 amino acids. CDR1 and CDR2 (germline): LGHNT, FRNRAP. V dropped 1 base and J dropped 3 bases, with 13 bases sitting between them. The variable domain in full, with the rest retrieved from reference TRBV12-5 and TRBJ2-1, is DARVTQTPRHKVTEMGQEVTMRCQPILGHNTVFWYRQTMMQGLELLAYFRNRAPLDDSGMPKDRFSAEMPDATLATLKIQPSEPRDSAVYFCASGLESGPLYNEQFFGPGTRLTVL.

The chain recombines TRBV6-2 or TRBV6-3 with TRBJ1-5; no clear D gene. V was trimmed by 5 bases and J by 0 bases, leaving 8 bases between them. The CDR3 spans 14 residues. Germline V gene data show CDR1 as MNHEY and CDR2 as SVGEGT. The CDR3 DNA sequence: TGTGCCAGCAGTCCAACGAATAGCAATCAGCCCCAGCATTTT. It translates to CASSPTNSNQPQHF.

This chain connects TRBV9 to TRBJ2-1; no clear D gene. The CDR3 covers 14 residues. CDR1 is SGDLS, CDR2 YYNGEE, per germline. The ends were cut back, 0 bases at V and 6 bases at J, with 10 bases in the middle. For the CDR3, the DNA is TGTGCCAGCAGCGTAGGAGGCATCCCCAATGAGCAGTTCTTC. It yields the protein CASSVGGIPNEQFF.

The chain couples TRBV21-1 to TRBJ2-5; the DNA was not compared with TRBD1, the D call given in the table. TRBV21-1 is classified as a pseudogene. CDR3 length: 16 amino acids. In DNA form, the CDR3 reads TGTGCCAGCAGCAAAAACAGGGCTTCAGAACGAGAGACCCAGTACTTC. Translated: CASSKNRASERETQYF.

With respect to this clonotype: One end of the junction does not line up with germline, which may come from a read error. This chain links TRBV5-1 with TRBJ1-2, with unresolved D. This CDR3 is built from 12 residues. The germline CDR1 and CDR2 sequences are SGHRS and YFSETQ. In nucleotides, the CDR3 is TGCGCCTGCAGCTTGGGTGGCTATGGCTACACCTTC. It codes for CACSLGGYGYTF.

The V call is TRBV10-3, the J call TRBJ2-2; D remains unclear. Germline V gives CDR1 ENHRY, CDR2 SYGVKD. The CDR3 loop spans 13 amino acids. V was trimmed by 8 bases and J by 1 base, leaving 8 bases between them. CDR3 amino acids: CAIQPGNTGELFF. CDR3 coding DNA: TGTGCCATCCAGCCAGGGAACACCGGGGAGCTGTTTTTT.

This clonotype was detected once. V usage is TRBV2 and J usage is TRBJ2-1, with D maybe TRBD1 (5 bases). The CDR3 runs 15 residues. V lost 4 bases and J lost 10, with 20 bases in between. Looked up from germline, CDR1 is SNHLY and CDR2 is FYNNEI. Here the CDR3 DNA reads TGTGCCAGCAGTGGTTATACAGGACACCCACCAGAGCAGTTCTTC. This gives the protein CASSGYTGHPPEQFF.

Turning to this clonotype: A read error is possible here, since a much larger clone lies one base away. This chain joins TRBV7-2 and TRBJ2-1; D is unclear. Germline values: CDR1 SGHTA, CDR2 FQGNSA. The CDR3 has 13 residues. The germline V and J ends were trimmed by 3 bases and 8 bases, with 11 bases remaining between them. CDR3 region: CASSFFTNDEQFF. The CDR3, as DNA: TGTGCCAGCAGCTTTTTCACTAACGATGAGCAGTTCTTC.

The genes are TRBV12-5 and TRBJ2-1; TRBD1 aligns across 9 bases. The CDR3 is made up of 14 amino acids. Trimming cost V 6 bases and J 5 bases; bases outside gene matches: 5. Germline V lookup: CDR1 LGHNT, CDR2 FRNRAP. The CDR3 nucleotides are TGTGCTAGTGGGCGGACAGGGGAGAACAATGAGCAGTTCTTC. This translates into CASGRTGENNEQFF.

The table lists this clonotype with a count of one. CDR3 DNA sequence: TGTGCCACCAGCAGTCCAAACACAGATACGCAGTATTTT. Protein sequence: CATSSPNTDTQYF. V usage is TRBV15 and J usage is TRBJ2-3; D is ambiguous. V lost 3 bases, J lost 2 bases, and 6 bases lay in between. CDR3 length: 13 residues. Germline loops: CDR1 LNHNV, CDR2 YYDKDF (reference sequence).

Details on this clonotype: One end of the junction is discordant with germline, which a read error may explain. V usage is TRBV20-1 and J usage is TRBJ1-5; maybe TRBD1 (6 bases). The CDR3 totals 14 residues. CDR1 and CDR2 (germline): DFQATT, SNEGSKA (reference sequence). Written as DNA, the CDR3 is TGCAGTGCTAGAGGGGGCAGGGGCAACCAGCCCCAGCATTTT. Protein: CSARGGRGNQPQHF.

Points on this clonotype: The junction differs from germline at one of its ends, possibly a read error. V is TRBV5-1 and J is TRBJ2-1, with a tentative D call TRBD1 (7 bases). The CDR3 covers 14 residues. Germline values: CDR1 SGHRS, CDR2 YFSETQ. The CDR3 protein is CASSLAGGYSEQFF. DNA for the CDR3: TGCGCCAGCAGCTTGGCAGGGGGGTACAGTGAGCAGTTCTTC.

The chain joins TRBV6-2 or TRBV6-3 to TRBJ2-1; 13 bases align to TRBD2. The V gene end was trimmed by 8 bases and the J gene end by 0 bases; junction bases not matched to a gene: 13. Germline V gene lookup returns CDR1 MNHEY and CDR2 SVGEGT. The length of the CDR3 is 19 residues. CDR3: CASSYRLAGGFSSYNEQFF. CDR3 nucleotides: TGTGCCAGCTCCTACAGACTAGCGGGGGGCTTTAGCTCCTACAATGAGCAGTTCTTC.

This clonotype came up a few times. The chain is built from TRBV5-8 and TRBJ1-1; possibly TRBD1 for D (5 bases). V was cut by 2 bases and J by 1 base, with 15 bases left in between. The germline V gene has CDR1 SGHTS and CDR2 YDEGEE. This CDR3 has 16 amino acids. The CDR3 loop reads CASSFGTHMPNTEAFF. For the CDR3, the DNA is TGTGCCAGCAGCTTCGGGACCCACATGCCGAACACTGAAGCTTTCTTT.

The chain combines TRBV29-1 with TRBJ2-2; 8 bases agree with TRBD1. In germline, CDR1 is SQVTM, CDR2 ANQGSEA. The CDR3 covers 17 residues. V trimming: 4 bases; J trimming: 2 bases; junction bases outside the gene matches: 12. DNA for the CDR3: TGCAGCGTTGCTCAGAGGCAGGGGGCCTCAAACACCGGGGAGCTGTTTTTT. As protein: CSVAQRQGASNTGELFF.

This clonotype was picked up a small number of times. The chain is built from TRBV27 and TRBJ1-2; possibly TRBD1 for D (6 bases). CDR3 length: 16 amino acids. Trimming took off 3 bases at V and 0 bases at J, with 14 bases between the two ends. Germline V lookup: CDR1 MNHEY, CDR2 SMNVEV (reference sequence). The CDR3 reads CASSFILRGANYGYTF. DNA for the CDR3: TGTGCCAGCAGTTTCATTCTCAGGGGAGCTAACTATGGCTACACCTTC.

The chain links TRBV6-2 or TRBV6-3 to TRBJ2-7; possibly TRBD2 for D (5 bases). This CDR3 has 15 amino acids. Trimming removed 7 bases at V and 7 bases at J, with 23 bases between. The germline V gene encodes CDR1 MNHEY and CDR2 SVGEGT. In nucleotides, the CDR3 is TGTGCCAGCACCCAACGGGGTTGGGGTCGTGGGGAGCAGTACTTC. Translating it yields CASTQRGWGRGEQYF.

J is TRBJ2-1 and V is TRBV29-1; 9 bases align to TRBD2. The CDR3 totals 15 residues. V gave up 4 bases and J gave up 3 bases; unmatched junction bases: 7. The V gene's germline CDR1 is SQVTM and CDR2 ANQGSEA. The chain's CDR3 is CSVAALAGYYNEQFF. The CDR3 coding sequence is TGCAGCGTTGCGGCTCTAGCGGGGTACTACAATGAGCAGTTCTTC.

Only a few counts were recorded for this clonotype. This chain uses TRBV3-1 with TRBJ1-1; no reliable D call. The CDR3 runs 13 residues. The germline V gene has CDR1 LGHDT and CDR2 YNNKEL (reference sequence). Trimming left V 1 base short and J 3 bases short, with 6 bases between. As DNA, the CDR3 is TGTGCCAGCAGCCAAGCCGGATACACTGAAGCTTTCTTT. Translating gives CASSQAGYTEAFF.

This clonotype was recorded a few times. The chain couples TRBV4-3 to TRBJ2-3; tentatively, D is TRBD1 (6 bases). The CDR3 contains 15 residues. V was pared by 1 base and J by 0 bases, with 8 bases between. Germline assignment: CDR1 LGHNA and CDR2 YSLEER. This CDR3 is CASSQGDISTDTQYF. The CDR3 nucleotides are TGCGCCAGCAGCCAAGGGGACATAAGCACAGATACGCAGTATTTT.

This clonotype was recorded a few times. The V call is TRBV6-2 or TRBV6-3, the J call TRBJ1-5; D ambiguous. The CDR3 length is 13 residues. Trimming pared 6 bases from V and 0 bases from J, leaving 6 bases between. CDR1 MNHEY and CDR2 SVGEGT come from the germline V gene. DNA for the CDR3: TGTGCCAGCAGAGCTAGTAGCAATCAGCCCCAGCATTTT. Translation gives CASRASSNQPQHF.

The genes are TRBV20-1 and TRBJ2-2; 8 bases line up with TRBD2. Germline V CDR1 and CDR2: DFQATT, SNEGSKA (reference sequence). Unmatched junction bases numbered 10, after V lost 7 bases and J lost 3 bases. CDR3 length: 15 amino acids. CDR3 amino acids: CSVPHYGGDTGELFF. In nucleotides, the CDR3 is TGCAGTGTCCCCCACTACGGGGGGGACACCGGGGAGCTGTTTTTT.

The chain employs TRBV10-3 and TRBJ1-2; TRBD1 agrees at 7 bases. After removal of 2 bases from V and 0 bases from J, the junction contained 6 bases not matched to a gene. In germline, CDR1 is ENHRY, CDR2 SYGVKD. The CDR3 is made up of 16 amino acids. The CDR3 spells CAISEGRGTPNYGYTF. CDR3 in DNA: TGTGCCATCAGTGAGGGCAGGGGGACCCCTAACTATGGCTACACCTTC.

The sample holds a few counts of this clonotype. This chain's CDR3 is CASSLAGQVAFF. The CDR3 nucleotides read TGTGCCAGCAGCTTAGCGGGACAAGTAGCTTTCTTT. The V and J genes are TRBV11-3 and TRBJ1-1; tentatively, D is TRBD1 (6 bases). Germline V gene lookup returns CDR1 SGHNT and CDR2 YENEEA. The CDR3 runs to 12 residues. The V end was cut by 1 base, the J end by 10 bases, with 10 bases between.

There are a few counts of this clonotype. The chain couples TRBV5-1 to TRBJ1-1; 7 bases line up with TRBD1. Germline trimming cut 3 bases from V and 1 base from J; bases unmatched to any gene: 9. Germline V gene sequence: CDR1 SGHRS, CDR2 YFSETQ. The CDR3 totals 16 residues. CDR3 sequence: CASSSGQVPRNTEAFF. CDR3 DNA: TGCGCCAGCAGCTCTGGACAGGTTCCGCGGAACACTGAAGCTTTCTTT.